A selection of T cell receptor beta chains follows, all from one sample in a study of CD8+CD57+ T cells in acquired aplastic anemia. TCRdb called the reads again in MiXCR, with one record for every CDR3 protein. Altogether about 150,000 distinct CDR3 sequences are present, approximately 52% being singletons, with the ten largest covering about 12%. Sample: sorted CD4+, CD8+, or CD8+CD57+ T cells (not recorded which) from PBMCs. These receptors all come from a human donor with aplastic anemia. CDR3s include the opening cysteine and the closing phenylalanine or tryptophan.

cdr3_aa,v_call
CSARLERRYGYTF,TRBV20-1
CASSPKLRGEQYF,TRBV7-7
CASSLGLPPETQYF,TRBV7-2
CASSLETGGYGNTIYF,TRBV11-2
CASGTGERGNTQYF,TRBV2
CAGAGGEGAKAFF,TRBV10-3
CASSHGTGGPNEKKLFF,TRBV6-1
CASSSGQGADEQYF,TRBV19
CASSEGDEAFF,TRBV7-2
CASNGGGAHNEQFF,TRBV2
CASSVDVAGGYEQYF,TRBV9
CASSDEAGGPDTQYF,TRBV6-4
CASSPGADYGYTF,TRBV7-3
CASSFLQSGDQETQYF,TRBV11-2
CASSGGQGSALPRYGYTF,TRBV9
CASSQEGRTYEQYF,TRBV4-1
CASSFELGEAFF,TRBV7-9
CASSLNGNEKLFF,TRBV12-3/TRBV12-4
CASSSSGGYGYTF,TRBV9
CASSFRTSASYNEQFF,TRBV5-1
CASRDRDVSYEQYF,TRBV5-6
CASGLSPGKLSGNTIYF,TRBV12-5
CASSVRAGGVNEQFF,TRBV9
CATSDAGQARGPQHF,TRBV24-1
CASSPRGGQETQYF,TRBV9
CASSLEWEYVGTDTQYF,TRBV5-1
CSARDQSRGKTPLHF,TRBV20-1
CAISDTGTGDEKLFF,TRBV10-3
CASSYSYSGQYEQYF,TRBV6-5
CSVEDTGSRTDTQYF,TRBV29-1
CATSRDSRNTIYF,TRBV15
CASSYDAYEQYF,TRBV6-2/TRBV6-3
CASSLAPSTGLYGYTF,TRBV7-8
CSARDNTHSGNTIYF,TRBV20-1
CASSPGLGVIYGYTF,TRBV19
CASSLRGRRETQYF,TRBV7-6
CASSFWRERSDTQYF,TRBV9
CSASRPGDTQYF,TRBV20-1
CASKVTGGNTEAFF,TRBV19
CASSQTRDGRNYGYTF,TRBV4-2
CSARTGDEQYF,TRBV20-1
CASSPFKGAQHF,TRBV7-2
CASTKRGQGWQEKLFF,TRBV11-1
CASSLKGDSPLHF,TRBV7-6
CASKPPGHTEAFF,TRBV2